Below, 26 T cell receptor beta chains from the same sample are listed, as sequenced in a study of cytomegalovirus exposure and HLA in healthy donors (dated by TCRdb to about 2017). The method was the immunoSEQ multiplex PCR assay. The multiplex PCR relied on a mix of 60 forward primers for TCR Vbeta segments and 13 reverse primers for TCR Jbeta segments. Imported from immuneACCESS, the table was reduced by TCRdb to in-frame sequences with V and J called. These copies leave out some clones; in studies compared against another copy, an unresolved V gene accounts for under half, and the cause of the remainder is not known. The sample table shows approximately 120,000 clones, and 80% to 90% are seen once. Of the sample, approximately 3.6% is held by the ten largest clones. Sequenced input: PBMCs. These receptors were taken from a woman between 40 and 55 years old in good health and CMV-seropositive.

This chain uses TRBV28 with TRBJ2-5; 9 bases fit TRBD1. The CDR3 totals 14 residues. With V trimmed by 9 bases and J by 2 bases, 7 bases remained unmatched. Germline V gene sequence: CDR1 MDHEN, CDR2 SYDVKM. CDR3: CASGGDREQETQYF. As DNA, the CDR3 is TGTGCCAGTGGTGGGGACAGGGAACAAGAGACCCAGTACTTC.

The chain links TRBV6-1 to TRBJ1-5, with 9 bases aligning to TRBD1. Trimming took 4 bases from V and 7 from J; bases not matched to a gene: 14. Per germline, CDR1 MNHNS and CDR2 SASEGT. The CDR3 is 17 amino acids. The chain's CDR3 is CASSGRDRVEPGQPQHF. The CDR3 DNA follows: TGTGCCAGCAGTGGGAGGGACAGGGTGGAACCGGGACAGCCCCAGCATTTT.

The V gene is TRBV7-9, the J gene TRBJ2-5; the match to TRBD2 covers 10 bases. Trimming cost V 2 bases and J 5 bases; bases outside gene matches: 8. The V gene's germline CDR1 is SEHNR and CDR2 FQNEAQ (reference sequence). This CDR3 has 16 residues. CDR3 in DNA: TGTGCCAGCAGCTTACCAGCGGGGGGGGCGGGGGAGACCCAGTACTTC. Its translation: CASSLPAGGAGETQYF.

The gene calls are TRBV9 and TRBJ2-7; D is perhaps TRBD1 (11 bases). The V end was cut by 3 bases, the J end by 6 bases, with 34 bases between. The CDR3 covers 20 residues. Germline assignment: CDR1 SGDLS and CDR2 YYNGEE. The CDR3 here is CASSETGTGGGLAGVGEQYF. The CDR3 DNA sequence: TGTGCCAGCAGCGAAACCGGGACAGGGGGGGGGCTAGCGGGAGTCGGCGAGCAGTACTTC. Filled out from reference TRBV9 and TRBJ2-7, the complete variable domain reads DSGVTQTPKHLITATGQRVTLRCSPRSGDLSVYWYQQSLDQGLQFLIQYYNGEERAKGNILERFSAQQFPDLHSELNLSSLELGDSALYFCASSETGTGGGLAGVGEQYFGPGTRLTVT.

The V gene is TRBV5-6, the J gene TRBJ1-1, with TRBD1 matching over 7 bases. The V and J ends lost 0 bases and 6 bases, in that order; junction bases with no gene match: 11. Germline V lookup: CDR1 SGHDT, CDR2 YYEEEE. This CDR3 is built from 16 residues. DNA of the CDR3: TGTGCCAGCAGCTTGGACAGGGGCTTTCCCCCCCCTGAAGCTTTCTTT. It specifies CASSLDRGFPPPEAFF.

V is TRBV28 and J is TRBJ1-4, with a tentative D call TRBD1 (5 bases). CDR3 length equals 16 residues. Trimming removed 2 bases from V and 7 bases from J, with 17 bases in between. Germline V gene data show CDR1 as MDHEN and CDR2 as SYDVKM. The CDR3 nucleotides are TGTGCCAGCAGTTTAGGAGGGGACGGCCTGGGTGAAAAACTGTTTTTT. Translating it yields CASSLGGDGLGEKLFF.

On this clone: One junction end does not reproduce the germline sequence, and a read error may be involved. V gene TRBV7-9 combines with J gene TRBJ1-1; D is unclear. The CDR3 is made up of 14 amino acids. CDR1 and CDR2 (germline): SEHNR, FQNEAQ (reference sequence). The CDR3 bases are TGTTCCAGCAGCGTCGCCGGGGTGAACACTGAAGCTTTCTTT. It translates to CSSSVAGVNTEAFF.

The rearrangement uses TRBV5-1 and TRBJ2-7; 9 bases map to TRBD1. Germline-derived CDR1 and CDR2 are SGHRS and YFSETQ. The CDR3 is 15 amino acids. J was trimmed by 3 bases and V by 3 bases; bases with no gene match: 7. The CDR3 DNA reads TGCGCCAGCAGCTCGGGACAGGGTAGTTTCTACGAGCAGTACTTC. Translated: CASSSGQGSFYEQYF. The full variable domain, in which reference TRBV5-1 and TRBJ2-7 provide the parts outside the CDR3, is KAGVTQTPRYLIKTRGQQVTLSCSPISGHRSVSWYQQTPGQGLQFLFEYFSETQRNKGNFPGRFSGRQFSNSRSEMNVSTLELGDSALYLCASSSGQGSFYEQYFGPGTRLTVT.

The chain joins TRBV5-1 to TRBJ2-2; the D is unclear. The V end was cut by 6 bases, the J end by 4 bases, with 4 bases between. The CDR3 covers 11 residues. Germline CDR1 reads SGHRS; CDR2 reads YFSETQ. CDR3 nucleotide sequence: TGCGCCAGCACCCTCACCGGGGAGCTGTTTTTT. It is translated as CASTLTGELFF.

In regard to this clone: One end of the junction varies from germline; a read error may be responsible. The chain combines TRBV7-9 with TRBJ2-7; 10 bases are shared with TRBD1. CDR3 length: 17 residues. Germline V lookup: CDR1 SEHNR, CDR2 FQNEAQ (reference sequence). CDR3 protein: CSSSSNPGTGVLGEQYF. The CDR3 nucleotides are TGTTCCAGCAGCTCCAATCCCGGGACAGGGGTTCTCGGCGAGCAGTACTTC.

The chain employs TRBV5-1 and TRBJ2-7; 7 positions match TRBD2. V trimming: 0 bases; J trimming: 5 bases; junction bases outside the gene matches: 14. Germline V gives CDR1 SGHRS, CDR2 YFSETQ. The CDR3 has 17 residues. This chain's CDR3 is CASSLVMEAGSGDEQYF. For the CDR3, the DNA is TGCGCCAGCAGCTTGGTTATGGAAGCGGGAAGCGGGGACGAGCAGTACTTC.

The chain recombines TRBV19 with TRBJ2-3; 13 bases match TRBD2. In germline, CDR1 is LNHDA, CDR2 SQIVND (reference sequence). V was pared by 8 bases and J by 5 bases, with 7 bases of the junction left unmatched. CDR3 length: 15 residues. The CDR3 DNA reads TGTGCCAGTTCGAGACTAGCGGGAGGTCAAGATACGCAGTATTTT. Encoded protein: CASSRLAGGQDTQYF.

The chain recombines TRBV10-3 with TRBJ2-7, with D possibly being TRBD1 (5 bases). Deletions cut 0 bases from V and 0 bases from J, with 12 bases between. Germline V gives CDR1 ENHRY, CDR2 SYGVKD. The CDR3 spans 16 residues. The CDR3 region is CAISESYGASSYEQYF. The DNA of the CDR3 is TGTGCCATCAGTGAGTCGTATGGGGCGAGCTCCTACGAGCAGTACTTC.

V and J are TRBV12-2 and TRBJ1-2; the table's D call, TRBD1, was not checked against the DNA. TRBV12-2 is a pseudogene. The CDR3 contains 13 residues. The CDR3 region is CASRSRDRDGYTF. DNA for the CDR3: TGTGCAAGTCGCTCCCGGGACAGGGACGGCTACACCTTC.

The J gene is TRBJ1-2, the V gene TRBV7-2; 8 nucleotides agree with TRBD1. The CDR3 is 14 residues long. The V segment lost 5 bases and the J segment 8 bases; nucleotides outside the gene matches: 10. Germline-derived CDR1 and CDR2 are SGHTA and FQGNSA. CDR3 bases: TGTGCCAGCAGCCTACGAAATGCAGGGGGCGGCTACACCTTC. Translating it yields CASSLRNAGGGYTF.

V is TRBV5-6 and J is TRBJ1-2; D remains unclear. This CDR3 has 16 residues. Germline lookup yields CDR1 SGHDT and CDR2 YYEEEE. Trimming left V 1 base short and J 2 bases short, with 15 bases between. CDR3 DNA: TGTGCCAGCAGCTTGCCCGGCGGAAACCCAAACTATGGCTACACCTTC. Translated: CASSLPGGNPNYGYTF.

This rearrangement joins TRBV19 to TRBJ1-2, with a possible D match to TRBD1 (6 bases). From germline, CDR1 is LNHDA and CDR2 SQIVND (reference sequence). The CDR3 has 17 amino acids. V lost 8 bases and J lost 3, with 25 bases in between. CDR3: CASGIMAGDPRDYGYTF. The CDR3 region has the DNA TGTGCCAGTGGGATCATGGCAGGGGACCCCCGGGACTATGGCTACACCTTC.

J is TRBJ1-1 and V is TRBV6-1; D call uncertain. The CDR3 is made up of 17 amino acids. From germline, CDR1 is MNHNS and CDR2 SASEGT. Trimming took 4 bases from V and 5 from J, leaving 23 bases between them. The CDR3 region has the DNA TGTGCCAGCAGTGCCTTGACTGAAGCTCGCGCTGGGACTGAAGCTTTCTTT. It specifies CASSALTEARAGTEAFF.

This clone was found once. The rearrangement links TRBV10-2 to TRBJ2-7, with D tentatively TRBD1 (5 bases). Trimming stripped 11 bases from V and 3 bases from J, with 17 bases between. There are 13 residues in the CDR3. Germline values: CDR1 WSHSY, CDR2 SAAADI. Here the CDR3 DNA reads TGCGCCGCCAGGGCCTCTACCCTCTACGAGCAGTACTTC. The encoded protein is CAARASTLYEQYF.

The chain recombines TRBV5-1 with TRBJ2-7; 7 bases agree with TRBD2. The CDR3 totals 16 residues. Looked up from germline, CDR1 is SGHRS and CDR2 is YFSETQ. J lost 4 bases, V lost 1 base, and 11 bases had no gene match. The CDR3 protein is CASSLLQRDGGYEQYF. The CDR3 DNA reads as TGCGCCAGCAGCTTGTTACAGCGGGACGGGGGTTACGAGCAGTACTTC.

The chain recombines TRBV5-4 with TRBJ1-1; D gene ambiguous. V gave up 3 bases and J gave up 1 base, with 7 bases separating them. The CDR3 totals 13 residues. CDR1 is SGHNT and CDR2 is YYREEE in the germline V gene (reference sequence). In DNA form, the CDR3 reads TGTGCCAGCAGCTACAATGCGAACACTGAAGCTTTCTTT. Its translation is CASSYNANTEAFF.

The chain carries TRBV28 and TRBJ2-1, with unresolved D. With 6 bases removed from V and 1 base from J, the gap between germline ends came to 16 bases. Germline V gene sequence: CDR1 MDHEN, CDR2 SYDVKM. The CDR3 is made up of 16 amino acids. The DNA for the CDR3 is TGTGCCAGCAGACCACCATACAGTGGTTCCTACAATGAGCAGTTCTTC. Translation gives CASRPPYSGSYNEQFF.

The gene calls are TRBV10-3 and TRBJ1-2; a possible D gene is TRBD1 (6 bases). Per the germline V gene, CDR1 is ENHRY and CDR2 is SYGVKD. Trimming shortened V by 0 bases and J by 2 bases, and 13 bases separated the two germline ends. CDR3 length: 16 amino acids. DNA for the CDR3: TGTGCCATCAGTGAGTCGATGGGGGCCGGAAACTATGGCTACACCTTC. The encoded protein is CAISESMGAGNYGYTF.

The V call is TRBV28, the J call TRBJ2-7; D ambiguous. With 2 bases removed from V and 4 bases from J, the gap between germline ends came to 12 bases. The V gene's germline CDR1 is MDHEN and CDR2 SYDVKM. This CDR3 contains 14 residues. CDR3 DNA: TGTGCCAGCAGTTTAGGGTCCACTAAATACGAGCAGTACTTC. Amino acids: CASSLGSTKYEQYF.

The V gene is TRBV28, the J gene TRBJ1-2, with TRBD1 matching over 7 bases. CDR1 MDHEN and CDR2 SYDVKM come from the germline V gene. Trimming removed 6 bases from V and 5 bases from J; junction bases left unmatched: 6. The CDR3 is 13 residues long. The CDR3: CASRRQGAYGYTF. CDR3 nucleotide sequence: TGTGCCAGCAGGAGACAGGGTGCATATGGCTACACCTTC.

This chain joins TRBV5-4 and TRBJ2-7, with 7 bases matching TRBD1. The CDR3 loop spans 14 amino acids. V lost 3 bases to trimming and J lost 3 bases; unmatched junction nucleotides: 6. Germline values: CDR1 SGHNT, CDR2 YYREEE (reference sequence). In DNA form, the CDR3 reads TGTGCCAGCAGCTCGACAGGGTCTATCTACGAGCAGTACTTC. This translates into CASSSTGSIYEQYF.